One sample yielded the 8 T cell receptor beta chains listed below, sequenced in a study of control samples from healthy donors and cancer patients. The data were produced by immunoSEQ multiplex PCR, yet TCRdb's version contains in-frame clones alone and is incomplete. The sample holds approximately 140,000 clones, 88% seen once. The sample comprised blood. All receptors come from a woman in her twenties or thirties in good health.

The chain recombines TRBV5-4 with TRBJ2-7; 10 bases align to TRBD1. Losses at the gene ends were 3 bases for V and 3 bases for J; bases not matched to a gene: 3. Germline CDR1 SGHNT, CDR2 YYREEE (reference sequence). CDR3 length equals 14 residues. The CDR3 DNA reads as TGTGCCAGCAGCTCAGGGACAGGGGTCTACGAGCAGTACTTC. It translates to CASSSGTGVYEQYF.

This clone was observed a single time. This sequence joins TRBV28 and TRBJ1-2; no definite D call. The germline V gene encodes CDR1 MDHEN and CDR2 SYDVKM. V was trimmed by 5 bases and J by 2 bases, leaving 6 bases between them. The CDR3 has 12 amino acids. DNA for the CDR3: TGTGCCAGCAGTGGGAGAAACTATGGCTACACCTTC. Amino acid sequence: CASSGRNYGYTF.

The chain employs TRBV29-1 and TRBJ1-2; tentative D call: TRBD1 (5 bases). V lost 6 bases and J 4 bases, leaving 24 bases between the germline ends. The CDR3 length is 16 residues. Germline CDR1 is SQVTM and CDR2 is ANQGSEA. The CDR3 spells CSVDNTYRSPSYGYTF. CDR3 sequence (DNA): TGCAGCGTCGACAATACTTACAGGAGTCCCAGCTATGGCTACACCTTC.

V and J are TRBV2 and TRBJ2-7; D is unclear. This CDR3 region has 15 residues. The germline V and J ends were trimmed by 1 base and 0 bases, with 10 bases remaining between them. Germline V gives CDR1 SNHLY, CDR2 FYNNEI. This CDR3 reads CASSEVRGSSYEQYF. CDR3 nucleotides: TGTGCCAGCAGTGAAGTGAGAGGCAGCTCCTACGAGCAGTACTTC.

The V call is TRBV19, the J call TRBJ1-3; D is perhaps TRBD1 (5 bases). The length of the CDR3 is 16 residues. Germline V CDR1 and CDR2: LNHDA, SQIVND (reference sequence). The V end lost 1 base, the J end lost 4 bases, and 14 bases lay between the germline ends. For the CDR3, the DNA is TGTGCCAGTAGTATAGCCGGGGGACTCGCCGGAAACACCATATATTTT. This gives the protein CASSIAGGLAGNTIYF.

V and J are TRBV7-9 and TRBJ2-1; the D gene is possibly TRBD1 (6 bases). The CDR3 is 13 residues long. The V end was cut by 1 base, the J end by 6 bases, with 7 bases between. Germline V gene sequence: CDR1 SEHNR, CDR2 FQNEAQ (reference sequence). The CDR3 DNA reads TGTGCCAGCAGCTTAGGAGGGGGCAATGAGCAGTTCTTC. Translation gives CASSLGGGNEQFF.

The V call is TRBV19, the J call TRBJ1-5, with unresolved D. Trimming took off 3 bases at V and 5 bases at J, with 5 bases between the two ends. Germline V gives CDR1 LNHDA, CDR2 SQIVND (reference sequence). The CDR3 sequence is 12 residues long. The CDR3 DNA reads as TGTGCCAGTAGTATCGGAGATCAGCCCCAGCATTTT. It codes for CASSIGDQPQHF.

This rearrangement joins TRBV6-6 to TRBJ1-2; D is possibly TRBD1 (6 bases). Trimming took off 5 bases at V and 2 bases at J, with 18 bases between the two ends. Germline V lookup: CDR1 MNHNY, CDR2 SVGAGI (reference sequence). The CDR3 is 16 residues long. The DNA for the CDR3 is TGTGCCAGCAGTAAACAGGGTAGGGGTCTCAACTATGGCTACACCTTC. This encodes CASSKQGRGLNYGYTF.